These T cell receptor beta chains were read from a single sample in a study of T-cell reconstitution after alpha-beta-depleted transplantation in children. TCRdb re-derived calls from the PCR reads in MiXCR, one entry per CDR3 protein. Of a few hundred thousand distinct CDR3 sequences listed, more than 8% are singletons. Sequenced material: PBMCs from the stem cell graft donor, taken from the stem cell graft. The receptors come from a human donor who donated a stem cell graft to a child with SCID. Both conserved end residues are trimmed from each CDR3. Each record gives: J gene, clone size, CDR3 length, V gene, CDR3 protein. Clone sizes are given selectively: once, few, many, or a class where the clone is expanded.

j_call: TRBJ2-3
clone_size: few
cdr3_length: 16
v_call: TRBV27
cdr3_aa: ASSWLVAGGHSTDTQY

j_call: TRBJ2-7
clone_size: .
cdr3_length: 12
v_call: TRBV3-1
cdr3_aa: ASSQVMKAYEQY

j_call: TRBJ2-5
clone_size: .
cdr3_length: 10
v_call: TRBV29-1
cdr3_aa: SGLPTGETQY

j_call: TRBJ2-2
clone_size: .
cdr3_length: 13
v_call: TRBV6-1
cdr3_aa: ASSAGGRVAGELF

j_call: TRBJ2-5
clone_size: .
cdr3_length: 9
v_call: TRBV7-9
cdr3_aa: ASSLEGTQY

j_call: TRBJ1-2
clone_size: .
cdr3_length: 9
v_call: TRBV12-3/TRBV12-4
cdr3_aa: ASGRDYGYT

j_call: TRBJ1-2
clone_size: few
cdr3_length: 13
v_call: TRBV3-1
cdr3_aa: ASSQDPGAGYGYT

j_call: TRBJ1-2
clone_size: few
cdr3_length: 12
v_call: TRBV24-1
cdr3_aa: ATSDPSRAEGYT

j_call: TRBJ2-1
clone_size: .
cdr3_length: 10
v_call: TRBV5-1
cdr3_aa: ASSSIVNEQF

j_call: TRBJ2-1
clone_size: few
cdr3_length: 12
v_call: TRBV29-1
cdr3_aa: SVAVQSPYNEQF

j_call: TRBJ2-1
clone_size: .
cdr3_length: 11
v_call: TRBV24-1
cdr3_aa: ATSDTNKDEQF

j_call: TRBJ2-1
clone_size: few
cdr3_length: 13
v_call: TRBV10-3
cdr3_aa: AIRSGQSSYNEQF

j_call: TRBJ2-4
clone_size: .
cdr3_length: 12
v_call: TRBV9
cdr3_aa: ASSVATGATFQY

j_call: TRBJ2-7
clone_size: .
cdr3_length: 10
v_call: TRBV29-1
cdr3_aa: SVEPGVGEQY

j_call: TRBJ1-1
clone_size: .
cdr3_length: 16
v_call: TRBV5-1
cdr3_aa: ASSLAVGQRNVGTEAF

j_call: TRBJ2-1
clone_size: .
cdr3_length: 14
v_call: TRBV9
cdr3_aa: ASSSMWGQGYNEQF

j_call: TRBJ1-1
clone_size: many
cdr3_length: 14
v_call: TRBV4-2
cdr3_aa: ASSQGQVRQNTEAF

j_call: TRBJ2-1
clone_size: many
cdr3_length: 14
v_call: TRBV5-1
cdr3_aa: ASSLESGGLYNEQF

j_call: TRBJ2-5
clone_size: many
cdr3_length: 13
v_call: TRBV5-1
cdr3_aa: ASKKAAESPETQY

j_call: TRBJ1-1
clone_size: .
cdr3_length: 10
v_call: TRBV6-6
cdr3_aa: ACRVRNTEAF

j_call: TRBJ2-3
clone_size: .
cdr3_length: 14
v_call: TRBV4-1
cdr3_aa: ASSRLAGTSTDTQY

j_call: TRBJ2-5
clone_size: few
cdr3_length: 14
v_call: TRBV12-3/TRBV12-4
cdr3_aa: ASSIGLAGAQETQY

j_call: TRBJ1-4
clone_size: few
cdr3_length: 12
v_call: TRBV12-3/TRBV12-4
cdr3_aa: ASSFWWGEEKLF

j_call: TRBJ2-2
clone_size: .
cdr3_length: 13
v_call: TRBV12-3/TRBV12-4
cdr3_aa: ASSSTSGLTGELF

j_call: TRBJ1-5
clone_size: few
cdr3_length: 14
v_call: TRBV3-1
cdr3_aa: ASSQGGAQANQPQH

j_call: TRBJ2-7
clone_size: few
cdr3_length: 11
v_call: TRBV27
cdr3_aa: ASSFAVSYEQY

j_call: TRBJ1-4
clone_size: .
cdr3_length: 12
v_call: TRBV18
cdr3_aa: ASSDTATNEKLF

j_call: TRBJ2-7
clone_size: few
cdr3_length: 9
v_call: TRBV6-5
cdr3_aa: ASSYGFEQY

j_call: TRBJ2-2
clone_size: many
cdr3_length: 16
v_call: TRBV12-3/TRBV12-4
cdr3_aa: ASKAGLAGGFGTGELF

j_call: TRBJ2-3
clone_size: .
cdr3_length: 13
v_call: TRBV6-1
cdr3_aa: ASSRQRTGTDTQY

j_call: TRBJ1-2
clone_size: .
cdr3_length: 12
v_call: TRBV5-1
cdr3_aa: ASSPQTGDYGYT

j_call: TRBJ1-3
clone_size: many
cdr3_length: 12
v_call: TRBV29-1
cdr3_aa: SVGLGQAGNTIY

j_call: TRBJ1-1
clone_size: many
cdr3_length: 12
v_call: TRBV12-3/TRBV12-4
cdr3_aa: ASSFSGRSTEAF

j_call: TRBJ2-7
clone_size: few
cdr3_length: 10
v_call: TRBV5-4
cdr3_aa: ASSLATYEQY

j_call: TRBJ2-3
clone_size: few
cdr3_length: 13
v_call: TRBV27
cdr3_aa: ASRSRDSGTDTQY

j_call: TRBJ1-6
clone_size: few
cdr3_length: 14
v_call: TRBV9
cdr3_aa: ASSPTGTSYNSPLH

j_call: TRBJ1-6
clone_size: .
cdr3_length: 11
v_call: TRBV7-9
cdr3_aa: ASSLASASPLH

j_call: TRBJ1-4
clone_size: many
cdr3_length: 16
v_call: TRBV25-1
cdr3_aa: ASTDFGAGLPEHEKLF

j_call: TRBJ2-6
clone_size: few
cdr3_length: 15
v_call: TRBV7-9
cdr3_aa: ASSLPIESSGANVLT

j_call: TRBJ1-5
clone_size: .
cdr3_length: 13
v_call: TRBV2
cdr3_aa: ASSDVGPNGQPQH

j_call: TRBJ2-1
clone_size: once
cdr3_length: 13
v_call: TRBV10-2
cdr3_aa: ASSDISGVYNEQF

j_call: TRBJ2-5
clone_size: .
cdr3_length: 12
v_call: TRBV5-1
cdr3_aa: ASSLGTGPETQY

j_call: TRBJ2-2
clone_size: .
cdr3_length: 10
v_call: TRBV15
cdr3_aa: ATSQMGGELF

j_call: TRBJ2-6
clone_size: many
cdr3_length: 14
v_call: TRBV20-1
cdr3_aa: SASAGSDSGANVLT

j_call: TRBJ2-3
clone_size: .
cdr3_length: 14
v_call: TRBV7-9
cdr3_aa: ASSAAGTGSVDTQY

j_call: TRBJ2-3
clone_size: .
cdr3_length: 14
v_call: TRBV6-1
cdr3_aa: ASGGAASRSTDTQY